The TCR beta chain under discussion was sequenced for a study of blood T cells in healthy people across ages. Study results and caveats: Significant beta diversity loss was already apparent by age approximately 37, declining roughly linearly.

Concerning this clonotype: Antigen specificity is unknown.

The ends lost 6 bases at V and 6 bases at J; junction bases unmatched: 14. Germline loops: CDR1 SQVTM, CDR2 ANQGSEA. This CDR3 contains 15 residues. Through a sample-barcoded 5' primer and a J-beta primer mix, a second PCR was run for about 6 to 12 cycles. MiXCR was run by TCRdb on the 5' RACE reads, yielding one entry per CDR3 protein. The repertoire includes some 1.4 million distinct CDR3 sequences, roughly 40% of them detected once, and around 8% sits in the top ten. The sequenced material came from blood. The V gene is TRBV29-1, the J gene TRBJ2-1, with TRBD1 matching over 7 bases. This TCR derives from a woman aged 18-29 years in good health. The CDR3: CSVAIWTGRGNEQFF. In nucleotides, the CDR3 is TGCAGCGTAGCGATCTGGACAGGTCGGGGCAATGAGCAGTTCTTC.